This TCR beta chain is drawn from a study of beta chain features in type 1 diabetes. The CDR3 length is 13 residues. V was pared by 0 bases and J by 10 bases, with 9 bases between. Germline CDR1 LGHNA, CDR2 YSLEER. Concerning this clone: As yet, its antigen is unknown.

What was sequenced were expressed TCRB transcripts, since all of the isolated RNA had been reverse transcribed. The method was immunoSEQ multiplex PCR; TCRdb's version includes in-frame clones alone and lacks a portion of them. The sample has 600,000 to 750,000 clones, over 10% seen once. Study-level points and caveats: Whether TCRB rearrangement is influenced by HLA type went unresolved here. Insertions were fewer and deletions more numerous at VDJ junctions in type 1 diabetes patients. People with Type 1 diabetes carried modestly yet significantly shorter TCRB CDR3s in all four CD4+ subsets.

The source material was naive CD4+ T cells from blood. This chain connects TRBV4-3 to TRBJ1-4, with D unresolved. This TCR was sampled from a man aged 30 to 39 with type 1 diabetes. CDR3 in DNA: TGCGCCAGCAGCCAAGATTATCCGGCAAAACTGTTTTTT. Translation: CASSQDYPAKLFF.